This TCR beta chain was captured in a study of control samples from healthy donors and cancer patients. TCRdb's table, derived via immunoSEQ multiplex PCR, lists solely in-frame clones and lacks some. The data contain 400,000 to 500,000 clones, more than 80% of them singletons. This receptor was taken from a man aged 40-49 years with head and neck cancer. The source material was PBMCs.

This CDR3 is CASSRQGGLNYGYTF. The CDR3 bases are TGTGCCAGCAGCCGGCAGGGGGGGCTTAACTATGGCTACACCTTC. This chain joins TRBV3-1 (or the pseudogene TRBV3-2) and TRBJ1-2, with 7 nucleotides matching TRBD1. The CDR3 length is 15 residues. V lost 4 bases, J lost 1 base, and 6 bases stayed unmatched. Germline values: CDR1 LGHDT, CDR2 YNNKEL (reference sequence).